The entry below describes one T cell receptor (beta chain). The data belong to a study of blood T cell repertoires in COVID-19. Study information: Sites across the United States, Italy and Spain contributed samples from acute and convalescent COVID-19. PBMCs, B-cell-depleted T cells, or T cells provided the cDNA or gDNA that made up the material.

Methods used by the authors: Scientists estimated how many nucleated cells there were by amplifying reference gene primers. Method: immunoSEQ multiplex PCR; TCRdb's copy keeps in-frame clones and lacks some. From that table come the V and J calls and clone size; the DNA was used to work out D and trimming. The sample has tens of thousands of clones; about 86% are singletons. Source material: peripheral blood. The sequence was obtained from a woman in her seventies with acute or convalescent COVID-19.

This CDR3 reads CASSQTVESEQYF. As DNA, the CDR3 is TGCGCCAGCAGCCAGACAGTTGAAAGCGAGCAGTACTTC. V gene TRBV5-1 combines with J gene TRBJ2-7; D is perhaps TRBD1 (5 bases). Trimming took 4 bases from V and 6 from J, leaving 14 bases between them. The CDR3 extends over 13 amino acids. Per the germline V gene, CDR1 is SGHRS and CDR2 is YFSETQ.